Listed here are 30 T cell receptor beta chains from one sample, sequenced in a study of CD8+ T cells in alopecia areata. Treatment in this sample: oral pan-JAK inhibitor, 5-10 mg twice daily. RNA was extracted and reverse transcribed into cDNA as the sequencing template. Sequencing was performed with immunoSEQ multiplex PCR; in TCRdb, only in-frame clones are kept and a portion is missing. The table includes roughly 200,000 clones, 45% to 65% detected once. The specimen was CD4+ T cells sorted from blood, collected at week 4, from a patient treated with tofacitinib. Receptor source: a human donor with alopecia areata.

This clone was seen once. This CDR3 is also generated by other DNA sequences in the sample. This chain's CDR3 is CASSPGVQETQYF. CDR3 sequence (DNA): TGTGCCAGCTCACCAGGGGTCCAAGAGACCCAGTACTTC. The chain joins TRBV18 to TRBJ2-5; D not resolved. Germline CDR1 reads KGHSH; CDR2 reads LQKENI. The CDR3 runs to 13 residues. Trimming removed 2 bases at V and 1 base at J, with 5 bases between.

The chain links TRBV6-5 to TRBJ2-2; a possible D gene is TRBD1 (6 bases). Germline CDR1 MNHEY, CDR2 SVGAGI. Trimming removed 8 bases at V and 7 bases at J, with 8 bases between. The CDR3 is 11 amino acids. The CDR3 here is CASQGFGELFF. The CDR3 DNA sequence: TGTGCCAGCCAGGGGTTCGGGGAGCTGTTTTTT.

This clone was seen more than once but under ten times. This rearrangement joins TRBV7-9 to TRBJ2-5, with D possibly being TRBD2 (5 bases). This CDR3 has 18 amino acids. Germline CDR1 and CDR2: SEHNR and FQNEAQ (reference sequence). Trimming stripped 1 base from V and 1 base from J, with 19 bases between. This CDR3 reads CASSLGVAGSTFQETQYF. CDR3 coding DNA: TGTGCCAGCAGCTTAGGCGTTGCGGGCAGCACTTTCCAAGAGACCCAGTACTTC.

CDR3 loop: CASSLSSAGLNYGYTF. The DNA of the CDR3 is TGTGCCAGCAGCCTCTCTTCGGCAGGCCTAAACTATGGCTACACCTTC. This chain joins TRBV7-2 and TRBJ1-2, with D uncertain. Trimming shortened V by 5 bases and J by 2 bases, and 18 bases separated the two germline ends. CDR3 length equals 16 residues. Looked up from germline, CDR1 is SGHTA and CDR2 is FQGNSA.

This clone has just a few counts. The gene calls are TRBV5-1 and TRBJ2-5; 9 bases map to TRBD1. Germline CDR1 is SGHRS and CDR2 is YFSETQ. This CDR3 contains 15 residues. J lost 4 bases, V lost 4 bases, and 8 bases had no gene match. CDR3 bases: TGCGCCAGCAGCCCCAGGACAGGGGAAGGAGAGACCCAGTACTTC. Its protein product is CASSPRTGEGETQYF. Full variable domain (outside the CDR3, taken from reference TRBV5-1 and TRBJ2-5): KAGVTQTPRYLIKTRGQQVTLSCSPISGHRSVSWYQQTPGQGLQFLFEYFSETQRNKGNFPGRFSGRQFSNSRSEMNVSTLELGDSALYLCASSPRTGEGETQYFGPGTRLLVL.

V usage is TRBV4-2 and J usage is TRBJ1-4; D gene ambiguous. Trimming cost V 0 bases and J 7 bases, with 12 bases left between them. The CDR3 spans 15 residues. Germline V lookup: CDR1 LGHNA, CDR2 YNFKEQ. As DNA, the CDR3 is TGTGCCAGCAGCCAAGAGGGCAGGTTCGGTGAAAAACTGTTTTTT. This codes for CASSQEGRFGEKLFF.

The chain carries TRBV30 and TRBJ2-3, with D unclear. The V gene lost 0 bases and the J gene lost 4 bases, with 8 bases spanning the gap. Germline V CDR1 and CDR2: GTSNPN, SVGIG (reference sequence). The CDR3 is made up of 13 amino acids. The CDR3 region is CAWSVLGSDTQYF. CDR3 in DNA: TGTGCCTGGAGTGTCCTGGGATCAGATACGCAGTATTTT.

This clone was picked up a small number of times. Distinct nucleotide sequences in the sample also encode this CDR3. J is TRBJ2-6 and V is TRBV2; possibly TRBD1 for D (5 bases). The CDR3 runs 15 residues. The ends were cut back, 6 bases at V and 3 bases at J, with 12 bases in the middle. The germline CDR1 and CDR2 sequences are SNHLY and FYNNEI. CDR3: CASSPQGSGANVLTF. The CDR3 bases are TGTGCCAGCAGCCCCCAGGGAAGTGGGGCCAACGTCCTGACTTTC.

This chain links TRBV2 with TRBJ2-3; no clear D. V shed 0 bases and J shed 1 base, with 2 bases lying between them. CDR3 size: 13 residues. Germline V gives CDR1 SNHLY, CDR2 FYNNEI. The CDR3 sequence: CASSEAGTDTQYF. CDR3 sequence (DNA): TGTGCCAGCAGTGAAGCGGGCACAGATACGCAGTATTTT.

The sample holds a few counts of this clone. CDR3 bases: TGTGCCAGCAGTTTATGGTTTGCAGGGGGCACTGAAGCTTTCTTT. The encoded protein is CASSLWFAGGTEAFF. The genes are TRBV28 and TRBJ1-1; 7 positions match TRBD1. This CDR3 spans 15 amino acids. The ends lost 0 bases at V and 4 bases at J; junction bases unmatched: 5. Germline V lookup: CDR1 MDHEN, CDR2 SYDVKM.

This clone appeared a few times. The chain has TRBV12-5 and TRBJ1-4; 7 bases agree with TRBD1. J lost 6 bases, V lost 1 base, and 2 bases had no gene match. The length of the CDR3 is 14 residues. Looked up from germline, CDR1 is LGHNT and CDR2 is FRNRAP. CDR3 bases: TGTGCTAGTGGTTTGGGGCAGGGGGATGAAAAACTGTTTTTT. This gives the protein CASGLGQGDEKLFF.

The J gene is TRBJ1-2, the V gene TRBV5-6; unclear D gene. The germline CDR1 and CDR2 sequences are SGHDT and YYEEEE. Trimming took 0 bases from V and 2 from J, leaving 5 bases between them. This CDR3 comprises 13 residues. CDR3 DNA sequence: TGTGCCAGCAGCTTGGACGGGAACTATGGCTACACCTTC. It is translated as CASSLDGNYGYTF.

This clone was found a few times. CDR3 loop: CALAGSNTGELFF. Written as DNA, the CDR3 is TGTGCCTTAGCGGGGTCGAACACCGGGGAGCTGTTTTTT. The chain recombines TRBV28 with TRBJ2-2, with 8 bases aligning to TRBD2. Unmatched junction bases numbered 2, after V lost 11 bases and J lost 0 bases. The CDR3 extends over 13 amino acids. The germline V gene has CDR1 MDHEN and CDR2 SYDVKM.

V is TRBV10-3 and J is TRBJ2-5, with TRBD1 matching 9 bases. The CDR3 runs to 17 residues. With V trimmed by 5 bases and J by 4 bases, 14 bases remained unmatched. CDR1 and CDR2 (germline): ENHRY, SYGVKD. In nucleotides, the CDR3 is TGTGCCATCAGTCCACTTCTAGGGGGACAGGGCAGAGAGACCCAGTACTTC. Translated, it gives CAISPLLGGQGRETQYF.

The chain employs TRBV6-5 and TRBJ1-2; 9 bases agree with TRBD1. Germline-derived CDR1 and CDR2 are MNHEY and SVGAGI. J lost 5 bases, V lost 4 bases, and 11 bases had no gene match. This CDR3 region has 16 residues. CDR3 region: CASSWLETGGVYGYTF. The CDR3 nucleotides are TGTGCCAGCAGTTGGCTTGAAACAGGGGGCGTTTATGGCTACACCTTC.

The chain joins TRBV30 to TRBJ1-1; D possibly corresponds to TRBD1 (5 bases). CDR3 length equals 13 residues. The ends were cut back, 4 bases at V and 1 base at J, with 10 bases in the middle. The germline gives CDR1 GTSNPN, CDR2 SVGIG (reference sequence). As DNA, the CDR3 is TGTGCCTGGAATGAGGGGAGGAACACTGAAGCTTTCTTT. As protein: CAWNEGRNTEAFF.

This chain connects TRBV5-4 to TRBJ1-2; D gene uncertain. Trimming took 0 bases from V and 4 from J, leaving 10 bases between them. The CDR3 is made up of 14 amino acids. In germline, CDR1 is SGHNT, CDR2 YYREEE (reference sequence). The CDR3 reads CASSLAGRGYGYTF. The CDR3 DNA is TGTGCCAGCAGCTTGGCGGGTCGCGGCTATGGCTACACCTTC.

The V call is TRBV5-6, the J call TRBJ2-5, with a possible D match to TRBD1 (6 bases). V gave up 4 bases and J gave up 2 bases, with 12 bases separating them. The CDR3 is made up of 14 amino acids. Germline V gives CDR1 SGHDT, CDR2 YYEEEE. For the CDR3, the DNA is TGTGCCAGCAGCGTTTCAGGGGTTCAAGAGACCCAGTACTTC. Translation gives CASSVSGVQETQYF.

This clone appeared once. This chain uses TRBV27 with TRBJ1-2, with D perhaps TRBD1 (6 bases). Trimming removed 5 bases from V and 8 bases from J, with 15 bases in between. CDR3 size: 13 residues. Per germline, CDR1 MNHEY and CDR2 SMNVEV (reference sequence). In DNA, the CDR3 is TGTGCCAGCAGTCCCGGACAGTCTAGGGGCTACACCTTC. Translated, it gives CASSPGQSRGYTF.

The rearrangement joins TRBV7-2 to TRBJ1-2; D ambiguous. The CDR3 is made up of 14 amino acids. Trimming pared 2 bases from V and 6 bases from J, leaving 13 bases between. From germline, CDR1 is SGHTA and CDR2 FQGNSA. The CDR3 region has the DNA TGTGCCAGCAGCTTAATCCGGCCGGAGGATGGCTACACCTTC. Translated: CASSLIRPEDGYTF.

This clone has just a few counts. This chain connects TRBV7-8 to TRBJ2-1; 7 nucleotides align to TRBD2. J gave up 4 bases and V 5 bases, and 11 bases lay outside the gene matches. CDR3 size: 16 residues. CDR1 SGHVS and CDR2 FQNEAQ come from the germline V gene. CDR3 nucleotide sequence: TGTGCCAGCAGCCCCCCGGGGGGACCAGATTACAATGAGCAGTTCTTC. Its translation is CASSPPGGPDYNEQFF.

CDR3 in DNA: TGTGCCTGGAGCCGGGGGCGTAAACAAGAGACCCAGTACTTC. Its protein is CAWSRGRKQETQYF. V usage is TRBV30 and J usage is TRBJ2-5; D tentatively fits TRBD1 or TRBD2 (6 bases each). Trimming took 3 bases from V and 2 from J, leaving 13 bases between them. This CDR3 has 14 amino acids. Germline CDR1 and CDR2: GTSNPN and SVGIG (reference sequence).

J is TRBJ1-4 and V is TRBV25-1, with D possibly matching TRBD1 (6 bases). Germline V gene sequence: CDR1 MGHDK, CDR2 SYGVNS. The CDR3 is 14 amino acids. V lost 5 bases to trimming and J lost 5 bases, with 12 bases between them. CDR3 loop: CASSKQGPNEKLFF. In DNA, the CDR3 is TGTGCCAGCAGTAAACAGGGCCCAAATGAAAAACTGTTTTTT.

The V gene is TRBV5-6, the J gene TRBJ2-7; no clear D. V was trimmed by 2 bases and J by 3 bases, leaving 6 bases between them. Germline loops: CDR1 SGHDT, CDR2 YYEEEE. There are 12 residues in the CDR3. Here the CDR3 reads CASSLDRYEQYF. The CDR3 DNA is TGTGCCAGCAGCTTAGATCGCTACGAGCAGTACTTC. Full variable domain (outside the CDR3, taken from reference TRBV5-6 and TRBJ2-7): DAGVTQSPTHLIKTRGQQVTLRCSPKSGHDTVSWYQQALGQGPQFIFQYYEEEERQRGNFPDRFSGHQFPNYSSELNVNALLLGDSALYLCASSLDRYEQYFGPGTRLTVT.

The chain recombines TRBV28 with TRBJ2-3; D gene uncertain. The V end was cut by 7 bases, the J end by 0 bases, with 2 bases between. Germline assignment: CDR1 MDHEN and CDR2 SYDVKM. CDR3 length: 11 amino acids. CDR3 DNA sequence: TGTGCCAGCACCAGCACAGATACGCAGTATTTT. Its translation is CASTSTDTQYF.

This chain joins TRBV28 and TRBJ2-7; no clear D. The V gene's germline CDR1 is MDHEN and CDR2 SYDVKM. V lost 6 bases to trimming and J lost 13 bases, with 19 bases between them. The CDR3 runs to 12 residues. Written as DNA, the CDR3 is TGTGCCAGCAGGCCCAGGTTTTCCTCACTCTACTTC. Translation: CASRPRFSSLYF.

The J gene is TRBJ2-1, the V gene TRBV5-1; D perhaps matches TRBD2 (6 bases). With 4 bases removed from V and 4 bases from J, the gap between germline ends came to 9 bases. Germline CDR1 is SGHRS and CDR2 is YFSETQ. The CDR3 is 13 amino acids. The CDR3 sequence: CASSPGGYNEQFF. The CDR3 nucleotides read TGCGCCAGCAGCCCCGGGGGTTACAATGAGCAGTTCTTC.

This clone has only a few counts. This chain connects TRBV27 to TRBJ1-1; D gene ambiguous. CDR3 length: 13 residues. Trimming took off 3 bases at V and 1 base at J, with 6 bases between the two ends. Germline lookup yields CDR1 MNHEY and CDR2 SMNVEV (reference sequence). The CDR3 here is CASSFAQNTEAFF. The CDR3 coding sequence is TGTGCCAGCAGTTTCGCCCAGAACACTGAAGCTTTCTTT.

The chain has TRBV30 and TRBJ2-5, with 12 bases that match TRBD2. After removal of 2 bases from V and 5 bases from J, the junction contained 0 bases not matched to a gene. In germline, CDR1 is GTSNPN, CDR2 SVGIG (reference sequence). This CDR3 is built from 13 residues. CDR3 region: CAWSTSGGETQYF. The CDR3 DNA sequence: TGTGCCTGGAGTACTAGCGGGGGGGAGACCCAGTACTTC.

This chain links TRBV6-5 with TRBJ1-4, with D possibly TRBD1 on 6 matching bases. The V end was cut by 6 bases, the J end by 3 bases, with 14 bases between. The germline CDR1 and CDR2 sequences are MNHEY and SVGAGI. The CDR3 consists of 15 residues. The CDR3 sequence is CASRTTTGPNEKLFF. The DNA for the CDR3 is TGTGCCAGCAGGACAACGACAGGTCCTAATGAAAAACTGTTTTTT.